Below, 13 T cell receptor beta chains from the same sample are listed, as sequenced in a study of blood T cell repertoires in COVID-19. Profiled with immunoSEQ multiplex PCR; TCRdb holds only in-frame clones, not every one. The data show some 67,000 clones, with roughly 89% seen just once and 19% held by the top ten. The sequencing sample was made of peripheral blood. These receptors were taken from a woman at least 80 years old with acute or convalescent COVID-19.

This clone was seen a handful of times. This chain joins TRBV10-2 and TRBJ2-5, with 8 positions matching TRBD2. J gave up 2 bases and V 7 bases, and 9 bases lay outside the gene matches. The CDR3 is 15 residues long. Per germline, CDR1 WSHSY and CDR2 SAAADI. The CDR3 bases are TGCGCCAGCAAGCAGGTAGCGGGGTCTCAAGAGACCCAGTACTTC. This gives the protein CASKQVAGSQETQYF.

This clone was seen once. The chain couples TRBV5-5 to TRBJ2-3; tentative D call: TRBD2 (6 bases). The V end lost 2 bases, the J end lost 2 bases, and 12 bases lay between the germline ends. The CDR3 totals 15 residues. Germline V gene data show CDR1 as SGHKS and CDR2 as YYEKEE (reference sequence). CDR3 region: CASSFSAGFTDTQYF. The CDR3 DNA follows: TGTGCCAGCAGCTTCTCCGCGGGGTTCACAGATACGCAGTATTTT.

The V call is TRBV6-5, the J call TRBJ1-5; 10 nucleotides line up with TRBD1. Per germline, CDR1 MNHEY and CDR2 SVGAGI. V lost 8 bases, J lost 2 bases, and 3 bases stayed unmatched. This CDR3 region has 14 residues. The CDR3 loop reads CASGGTGGNQPQHF. The CDR3 bases are TGTGCCAGCGGGGGGACAGGGGGCAATCAGCCCCAGCATTTT.

This rearrangement joins TRBV1 to TRBJ1-1. TRBV1 is noted as a pseudogene. The CDR3 loop spans 15 amino acids. In DNA form, the CDR3 reads TGCACCAGCAGCCAAGGCCCGCGGGGCTCCCCTGAAGCTTTCTTT. It is translated as CTSSQGPRGSPEAFF.

This clone has a single count. The V gene is TRBV12-3 or TRBV12-4, the J gene TRBJ2-7; D is unresolved. Trimming took off 1 base at V and 3 bases at J, with 7 bases between the two ends. This CDR3 is 13 amino acids long. CDR3 protein: CASSLGPIYEQYF. CDR3 bases: TGTGCCAGCAGTTTAGGGCCGATCTACGAGCAGTACTTC.

The genes are TRBV29-1 and TRBJ1-1; D is unclear. V lost 7 bases to trimming and J lost 10 bases, with 16 bases between them. The V gene's germline CDR1 is SQVTM and CDR2 ANQGSEA. The CDR3 spans 11 residues. The CDR3 DNA sequence: TGCAGCGCCGGAAGAGAGGGTATAGCTTTCTTT. It is translated as CSAGREGIAFF.

The rearrangement joins TRBV6-2 or TRBV6-3 to TRBJ1-2; 9 bases map to TRBD1. The CDR3 spans 15 residues. The ends lost 4 bases at V and 4 bases at J; junction bases unmatched: 7. Germline-derived CDR1 and CDR2 are MNHEY and SVGEGT. CDR3 nucleotides: TGTGCCAGCAGTTCCCCGGGACAGGGAATCTATGGCTACACCTTC. As protein: CASSSPGQGIYGYTF.

The CDR3 region has the DNA TGTGCCAGCAGCCCAGCTCCCGGGGGGCTGTTGTCAGAGACCCAGTACTTC. This translates into CASSPAPGGLLSETQYF. The rearrangement joins TRBV7-6 to TRBJ2-5; D might be TRBD2 (7 bases). Germline values: CDR1 SGHVS, CDR2 FNYEAQ. V lost 5 bases and J lost 4, with 23 bases in between. This CDR3 has 17 residues.

This clone was seen just once. Here the CDR3 reads CASSSGGSSTDTQYF. DNA for the CDR3: TGTGCCAGCAGCTCGGGGGGTTCTAGCACAGATACGCAGTATTTT. The gene calls are TRBV7-9 and TRBJ2-3, with 7 bases matching TRBD2. V lost 4 bases and J lost 0; bases outside the gene matches: 4. The CDR3 length is 15 residues. Per germline, CDR1 SEHNR and CDR2 FQNEAQ (reference sequence).

The chain uses TRBV15 and TRBJ2-1; TRBD2 aligns across 16 bases. The germline V gene has CDR1 LNHNV and CDR2 YYDKDF (reference sequence). Trimming took 3 bases from V and 7 from J; bases not matched to a gene: 6. The length of the CDR3 is 17 residues. The CDR3 coding sequence is TGTGCCACCAGCAGTCCGGGACTAGCGGGAGGGCAAAATGAGCAGTTCTTC. This translates into CATSSPGLAGGQNEQFF.

DNA for the CDR3: TGCGCCAGCAGCCAAGATTTACTTCTACTCTACAATGAGCAGTTCTTC. Translated: CASSQDLLLLYNEQFF. V usage is TRBV4-1 and J usage is TRBJ2-1, with D unclear. This CDR3 spans 16 amino acids. Germline CDR1 reads MGHRA; CDR2 reads YSYEKL. Trimming took off 0 bases at V and 3 bases at J, with 12 bases between the two ends.

The CDR3 coding sequence is TGTGCCAGCAGTTTCCCGTCGCAGGGGGCGTACGGCTATGGCTACACCTTC. Protein product: CASSFPSQGAYGYGYTF. The chain joins TRBV6-2 or TRBV6-3 to TRBJ1-2; 8 positions agree with TRBD1. Germline trimming cut 4 bases from V and 4 bases from J; bases unmatched to any gene: 14. CDR1 MNHEY and CDR2 SVGEGT come from the germline V gene. The CDR3 covers 17 residues.

The chain links TRBV19 to TRBJ1-2; 11 positions agree with TRBD1. The CDR3 consists of 16 residues. CDR1 and CDR2 from the germline V gene are LNHDA and SQIVND (reference sequence). V lost 7 bases, J lost 4 bases, and 11 bases stayed unmatched. The CDR3 reads CASNDQGTGGIYGYTF. The CDR3 DNA reads as TGTGCCAGTAACGATCAGGGGACAGGGGGAATCTATGGCTACACCTTC.